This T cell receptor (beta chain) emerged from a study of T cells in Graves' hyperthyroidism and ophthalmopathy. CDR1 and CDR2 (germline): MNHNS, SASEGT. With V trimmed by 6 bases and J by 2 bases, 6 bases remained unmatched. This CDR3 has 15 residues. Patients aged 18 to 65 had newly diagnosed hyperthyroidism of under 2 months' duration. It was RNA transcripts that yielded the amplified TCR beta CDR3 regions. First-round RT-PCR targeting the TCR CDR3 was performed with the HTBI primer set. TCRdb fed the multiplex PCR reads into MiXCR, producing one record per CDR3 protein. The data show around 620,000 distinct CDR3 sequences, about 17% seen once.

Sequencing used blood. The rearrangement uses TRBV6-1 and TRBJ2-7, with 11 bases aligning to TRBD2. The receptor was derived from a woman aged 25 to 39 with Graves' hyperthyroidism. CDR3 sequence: CASRSRLAGTYEQYF. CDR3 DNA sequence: TGTGCCAGCAGATCTAGACTAGCGGGGACCTACGAGCAGTACTTC.